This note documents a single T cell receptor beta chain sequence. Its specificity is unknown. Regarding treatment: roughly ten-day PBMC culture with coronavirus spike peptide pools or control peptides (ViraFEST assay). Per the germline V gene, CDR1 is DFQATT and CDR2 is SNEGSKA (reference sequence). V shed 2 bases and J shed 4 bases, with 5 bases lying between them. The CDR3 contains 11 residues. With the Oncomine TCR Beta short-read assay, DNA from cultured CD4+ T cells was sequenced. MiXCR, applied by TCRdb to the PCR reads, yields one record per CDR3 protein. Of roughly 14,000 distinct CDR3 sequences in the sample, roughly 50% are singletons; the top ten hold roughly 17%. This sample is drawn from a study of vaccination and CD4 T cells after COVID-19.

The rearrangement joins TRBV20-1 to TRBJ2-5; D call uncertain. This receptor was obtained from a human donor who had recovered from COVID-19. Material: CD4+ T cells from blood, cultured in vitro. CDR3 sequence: CSARTGETQYF. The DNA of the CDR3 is TGCAGTGCTAGAACTGGAGAGACCCAGTACTTC.